This T cell receptor (beta chain) was documented in a study of T-cell memory formation after mild COVID-19. This clonotype was counted ten times or more. The antigen remains unidentified. TCRalpha and TCRbeta libraries used 5'RACE with constant-segment primers and UMIs. A single record per CDR3 protein comes from TCRdb applying MiXCR to the 5' RACE reads. The data hold some 250,000 distinct CDR3 sequences, with under 20% observed a single time. The V gene end was trimmed by 6 bases and the J gene end by 10 bases; junction bases not matched to a gene: 7. The CDR3 spans 13 residues. Germline V gives CDR1 MGHRA, CDR2 YSYEKL. Study-wide points: Clones that shrank (day 15 to 85) were balanced CD4/CD8, whereas later expanders leaned CD4+. Detection of some responders pre-infection suggested pre-existing cross-reactive memory T cells participated.

This TCR was sampled from a man aged 18 to 29 who had mild COVID-19 (a few samples of this study predate the infection). Cell type and time point are not known. The chain employs TRBV4-1 and TRBJ2-1; 9 bases are a match to TRBD2. Sequencing was performed on PBMCs or a T cell subset sorted from them (not recorded which). The CDR3 region is CASRGLASGEQFF. In DNA form, the CDR3 reads TGCGCCAGCAGGGGACTAGCATCAGGGGAGCAGTTCTTC.